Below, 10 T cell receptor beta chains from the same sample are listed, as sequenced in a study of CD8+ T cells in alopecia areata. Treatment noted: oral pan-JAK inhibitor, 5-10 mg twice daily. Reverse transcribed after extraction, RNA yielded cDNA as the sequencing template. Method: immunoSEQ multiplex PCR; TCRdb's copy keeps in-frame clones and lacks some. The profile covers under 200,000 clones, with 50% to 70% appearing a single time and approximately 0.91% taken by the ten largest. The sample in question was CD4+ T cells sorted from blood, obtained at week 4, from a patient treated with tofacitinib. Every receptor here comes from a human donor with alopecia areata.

This CDR3 reads CASSYGGTEAFF. DNA for the CDR3: TGTGCCAGCAGCTATGGGGGCACTGAAGCTTTCTTT. The chain recombines TRBV11-2 with TRBJ1-1; tentative D call: TRBD1 (5 bases). Germline loops: CDR1 SGHAT, CDR2 FQNNGV. Trimming left V 4 bases short and J 4 bases short, with 7 bases between. CDR3 length equals 12 residues.

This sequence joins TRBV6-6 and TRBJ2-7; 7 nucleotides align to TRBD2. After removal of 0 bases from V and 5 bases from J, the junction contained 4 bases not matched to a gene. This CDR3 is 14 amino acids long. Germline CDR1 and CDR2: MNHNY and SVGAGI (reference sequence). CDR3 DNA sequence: TGTGCCAGCAGTTACTCCAGACTAGCCCACGAGCAGTACTTC. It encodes CASSYSRLAHEQYF.

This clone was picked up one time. The CDR3 DNA follows: TGCAGCGTCCCGGACTTCTCTGGAAACACCATATATTTT. This translates into CSVPDFSGNTIYF. The chain couples TRBV29-1 to TRBJ1-3; D call uncertain. Per the germline V gene, CDR1 is SQVTM and CDR2 is ANQGSEA. V lost 6 bases and J lost 0, with 9 bases in between. This CDR3 comprises 13 residues.

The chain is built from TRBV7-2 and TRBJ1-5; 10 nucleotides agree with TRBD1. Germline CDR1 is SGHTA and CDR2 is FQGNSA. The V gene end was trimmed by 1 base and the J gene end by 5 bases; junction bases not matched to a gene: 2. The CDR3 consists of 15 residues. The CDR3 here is CASSLVGTGDQPQHF. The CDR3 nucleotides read TGTGCCAGCAGCTTAGTGGGGACAGGGGATCAGCCCCAGCATTTT.

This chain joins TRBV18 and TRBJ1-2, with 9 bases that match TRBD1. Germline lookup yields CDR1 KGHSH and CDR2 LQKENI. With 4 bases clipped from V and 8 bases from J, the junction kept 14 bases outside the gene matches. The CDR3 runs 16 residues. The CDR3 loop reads CASSLDPGQGIEGYTF. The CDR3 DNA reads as TGTGCCAGCTCACTCGATCCAGGACAGGGGATCGAGGGCTACACCTTC.

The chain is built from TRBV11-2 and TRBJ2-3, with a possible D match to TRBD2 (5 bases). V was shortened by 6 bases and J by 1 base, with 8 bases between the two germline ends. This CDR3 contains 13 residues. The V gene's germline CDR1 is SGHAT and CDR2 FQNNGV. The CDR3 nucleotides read TGTGCCAGCAGGTGGCGGGGCACAGATACGCAGTATTTT. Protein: CASRWRGTDTQYF.

The CDR3 DNA is TGTGCCAGCAGCTTGGGGCAAGGAGATACGCAGTATTTT. Encoded protein: CASSLGQGDTQYF. This chain uses TRBV5-6 with TRBJ2-3; the D is unclear. Trimming left V 0 bases short and J 5 bases short, with 7 bases between. This CDR3 region has 13 residues. Germline values: CDR1 SGHDT, CDR2 YYEEEE. The entire variable domain, with the rest obtained from reference TRBV5-6 and TRBJ2-3, is as follows: DAGVTQSPTHLIKTRGQQVTLRCSPKSGHDTVSWYQQALGQGPQFIFQYYEEEERQRGNFPDRFSGHQFPNYSSELNVNALLLGDSALYLCASSLGQGDTQYFGPGTRLTVL.

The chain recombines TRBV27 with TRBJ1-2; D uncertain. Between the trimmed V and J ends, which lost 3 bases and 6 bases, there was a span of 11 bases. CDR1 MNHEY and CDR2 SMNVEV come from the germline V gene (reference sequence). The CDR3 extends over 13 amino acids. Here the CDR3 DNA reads TGTGCCAGCAGTTTCGCGGGATTCGATGGCTACACCTTC. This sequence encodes CASSFAGFDGYTF.

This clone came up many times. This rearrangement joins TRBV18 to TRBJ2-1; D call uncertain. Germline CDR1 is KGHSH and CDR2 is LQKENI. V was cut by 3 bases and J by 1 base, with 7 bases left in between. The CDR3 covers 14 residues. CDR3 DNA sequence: TGTGCCAGCTCACCCACTTCTTCCTACAATGAGCAGTTCTTC. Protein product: CASSPTSSYNEQFF.

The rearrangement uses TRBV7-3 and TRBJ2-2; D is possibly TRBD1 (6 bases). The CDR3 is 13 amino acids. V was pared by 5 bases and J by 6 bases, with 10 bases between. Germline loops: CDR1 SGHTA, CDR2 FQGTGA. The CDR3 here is CASSATGSGELFF. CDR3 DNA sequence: TGTGCCAGCAGCGCCACAGGGTCCGGGGAGCTGTTTTTT. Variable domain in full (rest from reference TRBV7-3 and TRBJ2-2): GAGVSQTPSNKVTEKGKYVELRCDPISGHTALYWYRQSLGQGPEFLIYFQGTGAADDSGLPNDRFFAVRPEGSVSTLKIQRTERGDSAVYLCASSATGSGELFFGEGSRLTVL.